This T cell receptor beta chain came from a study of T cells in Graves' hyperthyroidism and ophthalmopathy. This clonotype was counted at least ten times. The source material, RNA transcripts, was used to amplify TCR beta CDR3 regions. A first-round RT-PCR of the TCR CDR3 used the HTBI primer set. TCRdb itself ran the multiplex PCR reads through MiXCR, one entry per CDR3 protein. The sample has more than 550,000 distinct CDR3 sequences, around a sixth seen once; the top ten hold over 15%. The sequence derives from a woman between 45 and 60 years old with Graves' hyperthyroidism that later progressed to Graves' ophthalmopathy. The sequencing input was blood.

CDR3 region: CASSLRGVGYTF. The CDR3 nucleotides are TGTGCCAGCAGCTTGAGAGGGGTCGGCTACACCTTC. This rearrangement joins TRBV5-8 to TRBJ1-2, with D possibly being TRBD1 (5 bases). Germline CDR1 SGHTS, CDR2 YDEGEE. Trimming stripped 1 base from V and 8 bases from J, with 9 bases between. The CDR3 consists of 12 residues.